These 21 T cell receptor beta chains came from one sample sequenced in a study of CD8+CD57+ T cells in acquired aplastic anemia. It was genomic DNA that served as the template for profiling TCR beta VDJ and CDR3. TCRdb reanalysed the reads using MiXCR and keeps one entry per CDR3 protein. The table records around 200,000 distinct CDR3 sequences, roughly 56% of them present only once. Source material: sorted CD4+, CD8+, or CD8+CD57+ T cells (not recorded which) from PBMCs. Every receptor here comes from a human donor in good health, serving as a control.

The chain uses TRBV29-1 and TRBJ1-5, with 9 bases fitting TRBD1. V dropped 5 bases and J dropped 7; count of bases not matched to a gene: 6. The CDR3 covers 13 residues. Germline values: CDR1 SQVTM, CDR2 ANQGSEA. The CDR3 bases are TGCAGCGTTCGGGACAGGGACGACCAGCCCCAGCATTTT. The encoded protein is CSVRDRDDQPQHF. Supplemented by reference TRBV29-1 and TRBJ1-5, the full variable domain reads SAVISQKPSRDICQRGTSLTIQCQVDSQVTMMFWYRQQPGQSLTLIATANQGSEATYESGFVIDKFPISRPNLTFSTLTVSNMSPEDSSIYLCSVRDRDDQPQHFGDGTRLSIL.

The chain is built from TRBV7-3 and TRBJ1-4; D gene ambiguous. CDR1 and CDR2 (germline): SGHTA, FQGTGA. Trimming pared 5 bases from V and 15 bases from J, leaving 13 bases between. The CDR3 consists of 11 residues. The CDR3 here is CASSAEGSLFF. In DNA, the CDR3 is TGTGCCAGCAGCGCCGAAGGGAGTTTGTTTTTT.

The rearrangement links TRBV7-2 to TRBJ2-3; 7 nucleotides match TRBD1. The CDR3 spans 15 residues. CDR1 and CDR2 (germline): SGHTA, FQGNSA. J gave up 11 bases and V 5 bases, and 16 bases lay outside the gene matches. The chain's CDR3 is CASSPSTGSYNEQYF. CDR3 sequence (DNA): TGTGCCAGCAGCCCCTCGACAGGGAGCTACAATGAGCAGTATTTT.

This rearrangement joins TRBV12-3 or TRBV12-4 to TRBJ1-3, with TRBD1 as a possible D gene (6 bases). The V end was cut by 11 bases, the J end by 5 bases, with 28 bases between. The CDR3 runs to 17 residues. CDR3 DNA sequence: TGTGCCTCACACATTTGGGGACACTCGAATATTCGAAACACCATATATTTT. This codes for CASHIWGHSNIRNTIYF.

This clonotype turned up a few times. V gene TRBV25-1 combines with J gene TRBJ1-6; possibly TRBD1 for D (5 bases). The germline V gene encodes CDR1 MGHDK and CDR2 SYGVNS. The CDR3 contains 14 residues. The V gene lost 2 bases and the J gene lost 16 bases, with 18 bases spanning the gap. The CDR3 nucleotides are TGTGCCAGCAGTGAACGGGACGGTATGTTGTTTCTCCACTTT. Amino acid sequence: CASSERDGMLFLHF.

This chain links TRBV10-3 with TRBJ1-6; a weak D match, TRBD1 (5 bases). This CDR3 has 13 amino acids. CDR1 and CDR2 from the germline V gene are ENHRY and SYGVKD. The V end was cut by 3 bases, the J end by 8 bases, with 8 bases between. DNA for the CDR3: TGTGCCATCAGTGATCGGGGGGATTCACCCCTCCACTTT. As protein: CAISDRGDSPLHF.

V usage is TRBV15 and J usage is TRBJ2-7; D perhaps matches TRBD2 (6 bases). Germline values: CDR1 LNHNV, CDR2 YYDKDF (reference sequence). This CDR3 has 15 amino acids. V gave up 0 bases and J gave up 5 bases, with 14 bases separating them. The CDR3 spells CATSRDLGSAHEQYF. DNA for the CDR3: TGTGCCACCAGCAGAGATCTCGGGAGTGCGCACGAGCAGTACTTC.

V and J are TRBV7-9 and TRBJ2-7; no reliable D call. CDR1 and CDR2 (germline): SEHNR, FQNEAQ (reference sequence). Trimming took off 0 bases at V and 4 bases at J, with 7 bases between the two ends. The CDR3 is 13 residues long. The CDR3 DNA sequence: TGTGCCAGCAGCTTAGCCCTGACGTACGAGCAGTACTTC. Protein sequence: CASSLALTYEQYF.

This clonotype was counted at least ten times. The chain couples TRBV6-5 to TRBJ1-4; tentative D call: TRBD1 (5 bases). The germline V gene encodes CDR1 MNHEY and CDR2 SVGAGI. V lost 6 bases and J 5 bases, leaving 13 bases between the germline ends. This CDR3 comprises 14 residues. The CDR3 nucleotides read TGTGCCAGCAGCCCGGACACCCGGAATGAAAAACTGTTTTTT. Translated: CASSPDTRNEKLFF.

The V gene is TRBV25-1, the J gene TRBJ2-7, with 8 bases identical to TRBD1. With 6 bases clipped from V and 3 bases from J, the junction kept 13 bases outside the gene matches. The CDR3 has 16 residues. The germline CDR1 and CDR2 sequences are MGHDK and SYGVNS. The CDR3 here is CASSHRTGPLGYEQYF. CDR3 DNA sequence: TGTGCCAGCAGCCACCGGACAGGGCCGTTGGGCTACGAGCAGTACTTC.

This clonotype appeared a few times. This is likely a read error, given that the CDR3 carries no conserved phenylalanine or tryptophan at its end. The limits of the CDR3 on the DNA are not certain, so only TCRdb's listed CDR3 is given. The chain carries TRBV6-6 and TRBJ1-2. CDR1 is MNHNY, CDR2 SVGAGI, per germline (reference sequence). The CDR3 contains 11 residues when both ends are counted. The CDR3 loop reads CASSSRGFHTL.

Worth noting for this clonotype: This sequence may be a read error, since a much larger clone differs from it by one base. This is likely a read error, given that the CDR3 carries no conserved phenylalanine or tryptophan at its end. This chain connects TRBV28 to TRBJ1-2, with D maybe TRBD1 (6 bases). Looked up from germline, CDR1 is MDHEN and CDR2 is SYDVKM. V gave up 1 base and J gave up 4 bases, with 10 bases separating them. The CDR3 contains 14 residues. CDR3 in amino acids: CASSLLGGAYGYTL. The CDR3 coding sequence is TGTGCCAGCAGTTTATTGGGGGGCGCCTATGGCTACACCCTC.

This clonotype was observed many times. The CDR3 nucleotides are TGTGCCAGCAGCTTATCGCAGGGGCAGGGAGGGTGGGGTAACTATGGCTACACCTTC. This gives the protein CASSLSQGQGGWGNYGYTF. The chain joins TRBV7-9 to TRBJ1-2; D might be TRBD1 (6 bases). The CDR3 is 19 amino acids. Looked up from germline, CDR1 is SEHNR and CDR2 is FQNEAQ (reference sequence). Trimming shortened V by 2 bases and J by 1 base, and 23 bases separated the two germline ends.

In its sample, this clonotype was seen many times. This rearrangement joins TRBV4-3 to TRBJ2-5; D perhaps matches TRBD1 (6 bases). Trimming removed 1 base from V and 5 bases from J, with 17 bases in between. There are 16 residues in the CDR3. From germline, CDR1 is LGHNA and CDR2 YSLEER. The CDR3, as DNA: TGCGCCAGCAGCCAAGCATGGGTAGGGCAGGGGGAGACCCAGTACTTC. Amino acid sequence: CASSQAWVGQGETQYF.

This clonotype was observed at least ten times. The chain joins TRBV6-6 to TRBJ2-6, with D uncertain. V was clipped by 3 bases and J by 0 bases, with 6 bases between them. CDR3 size: 15 residues. Looked up from germline, CDR1 is MNHNY and CDR2 is SVGAGI (reference sequence). The CDR3 bases are TGTGCCAGCAGTTATTCGGACTCTGGGGCCAACGTCCTGACTTTC. Protein: CASSYSDSGANVLTF.

The table lists this clonotype with many counts. This sequence joins TRBV2 and TRBJ1-1; TRBD1 matches at 8 bases. V dropped 7 bases and J dropped 7; count of bases not matched to a gene: 11. The CDR3 is made up of 14 amino acids. Germline V lookup: CDR1 SNHLY, CDR2 FYNNEI. CDR3 sequence (DNA): TGTGCCAGCAAGGGGGAGGGACAGGCCCATGAAGCTTTCTTT. Its translation is CASKGEGQAHEAFF.

This clonotype has just one count. V gene TRBV19 combines with J gene TRBJ1-1, with D tentatively TRBD1 (6 bases). Germline V gene data show CDR1 as LNHDA and CDR2 as SQIVND (reference sequence). This CDR3 has 12 amino acids. Deletions cut 8 bases from V and 7 bases from J, with 14 bases between. In nucleotides, the CDR3 is TGTGCCAGTCAATACGGACAGCTTGAAGCTTTCTTT. Encoded protein: CASQYGQLEAFF.

This clonotype was observed once. This rearrangement joins TRBV11-3 to TRBJ2-7, with no clear D. V was shortened by 4 bases and J by 6 bases, with 16 bases between the two germline ends. The CDR3 totals 14 residues. Germline V gene data show CDR1 as SGHNT and CDR2 as YENEEA. The CDR3 DNA sequence: TGTGCCAGCAGCTACGGATATCGGGTCGTCGAGCAGTACTTC. Its protein is CASSYGYRVVEQYF.

This clonotype was seen repeatedly, ten times or more. The chain carries TRBV11-1 and TRBJ2-7; maybe TRBD1 (5 bases). V lost 0 bases and J lost 1, with 13 bases in between. The CDR3 runs to 16 residues. The germline CDR1 and CDR2 sequences are SGHAT and FQDESV (reference sequence). CDR3 nucleotides: TGTGCCAGCAGCTTAGCTGGGGCAGGGATATCCTACGAGCAGTACTTC. It encodes CASSLAGAGISYEQYF. The entire variable domain, with the rest obtained from reference TRBV11-1 and TRBJ2-7, is as follows: EAEVAQSPRYKITEKSQAVAFWCDPISGHATLYWYRQILGQGPELLVQFQDESVVDDSQLPKDRFSAERLKGVDSTLKIQPAELGDSAMYLCASSLAGAGISYEQYFGPGTRLTVT.

Regarding this clonotype: An end of the junction does not agree with germline; a read error may underlie this. The genes are TRBV7-6 and TRBJ2-7; 10 bases fit TRBD1. The CDR3 extends over 17 amino acids. Germline V lookup: CDR1 SGHVS, CDR2 FNYEAQ. The CDR3 sequence: CTSSLDAGTGVSYEQYF. Written as DNA, the CDR3 is TGTACCAGCAGCTTAGACGCCGGGACAGGGGTCTCCTACGAGCAGTACTTC.

This clonotype occurred many times. The gene calls are TRBV7-2 and TRBJ2-2; possible D gene TRBD2, 5 bases. This CDR3 region has 13 residues. From germline, CDR1 is SGHTA and CDR2 FQGNSA. V was cut by 2 bases and J by 7 bases, with 8 bases left in between. The CDR3 protein is CASSLSGFGELFF. The CDR3 nucleotides are TGTGCCAGCAGCTTATCGGGATTCGGGGAGCTGTTTTTT.